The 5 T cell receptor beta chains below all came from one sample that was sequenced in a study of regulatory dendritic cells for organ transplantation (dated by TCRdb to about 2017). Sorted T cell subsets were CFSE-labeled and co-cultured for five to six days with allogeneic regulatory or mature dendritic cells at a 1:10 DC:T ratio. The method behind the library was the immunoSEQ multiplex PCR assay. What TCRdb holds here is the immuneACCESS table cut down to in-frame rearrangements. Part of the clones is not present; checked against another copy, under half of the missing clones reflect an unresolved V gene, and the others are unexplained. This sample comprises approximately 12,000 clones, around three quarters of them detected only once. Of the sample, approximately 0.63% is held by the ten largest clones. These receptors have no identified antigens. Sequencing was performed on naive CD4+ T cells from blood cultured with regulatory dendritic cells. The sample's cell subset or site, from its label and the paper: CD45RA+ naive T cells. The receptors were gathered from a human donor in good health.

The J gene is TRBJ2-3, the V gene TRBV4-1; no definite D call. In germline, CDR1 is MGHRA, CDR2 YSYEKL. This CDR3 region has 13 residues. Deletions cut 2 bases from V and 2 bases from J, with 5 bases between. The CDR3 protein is CASSQQITDTQYF. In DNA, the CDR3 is TGCGCCAGCAGCCAACAAATCACAGATACGCAGTATTTT.

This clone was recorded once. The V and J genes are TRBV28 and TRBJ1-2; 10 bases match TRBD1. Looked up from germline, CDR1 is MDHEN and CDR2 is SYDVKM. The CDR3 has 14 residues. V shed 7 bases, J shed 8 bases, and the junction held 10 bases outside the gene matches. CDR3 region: CASTSGTGAAGYTF. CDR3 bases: TGTGCCAGCACCTCCGGGACAGGGGCAGCGGGCTACACCTTC.

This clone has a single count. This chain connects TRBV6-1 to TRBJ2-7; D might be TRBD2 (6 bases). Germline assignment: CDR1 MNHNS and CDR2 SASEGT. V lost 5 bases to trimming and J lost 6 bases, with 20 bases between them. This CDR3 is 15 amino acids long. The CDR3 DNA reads TGTGCCAGCAGTTCTCAGTGGGACTCCCTGGGCGAGCAGTACTTC. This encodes CASSSQWDSLGEQYF.

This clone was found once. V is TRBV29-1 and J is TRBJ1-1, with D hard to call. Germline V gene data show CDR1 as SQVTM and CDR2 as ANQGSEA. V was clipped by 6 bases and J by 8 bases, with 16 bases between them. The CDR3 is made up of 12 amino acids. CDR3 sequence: CSVREIGGEAFF. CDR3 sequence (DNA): TGCAGCGTGAGGGAGATAGGAGGGGAAGCTTTCTTT. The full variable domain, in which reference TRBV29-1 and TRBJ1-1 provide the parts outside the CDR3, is SAVISQKPSRDICQRGTSLTIQCQVDSQVTMMFWYRQQPGQSLTLIATANQGSEATYESGFVIDKFPISRPNLTFSTLTVSNMSPEDSSIYLCSVREIGGEAFFGQGTRLTVV.

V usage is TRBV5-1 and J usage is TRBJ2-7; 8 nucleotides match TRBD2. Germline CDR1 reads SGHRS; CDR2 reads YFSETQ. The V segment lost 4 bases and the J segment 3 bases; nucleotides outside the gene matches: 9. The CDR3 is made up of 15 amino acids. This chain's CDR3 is CASSIGTSRIYEQYF. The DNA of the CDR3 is TGCGCCAGCAGCATAGGGACTAGTCGTATCTACGAGCAGTACTTC.